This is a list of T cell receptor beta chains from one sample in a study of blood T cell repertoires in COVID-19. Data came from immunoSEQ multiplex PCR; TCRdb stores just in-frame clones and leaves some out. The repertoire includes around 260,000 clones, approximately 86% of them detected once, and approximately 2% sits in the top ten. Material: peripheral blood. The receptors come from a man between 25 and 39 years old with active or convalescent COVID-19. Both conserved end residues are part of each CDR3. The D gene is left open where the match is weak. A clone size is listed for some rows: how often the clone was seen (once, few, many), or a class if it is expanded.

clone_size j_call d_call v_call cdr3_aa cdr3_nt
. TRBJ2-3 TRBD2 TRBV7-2 CASSGRVAGARDTQYF TGTGCCAGCAGCGGGCGAGTAGCGGGGGCCCGCGATACGCAGTATTTT
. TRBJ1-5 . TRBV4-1 CASSLIPGDQPQHF TGCGCCAGCAGCCTTATTCCGGGAGATCAGCCCCAGCATTTT
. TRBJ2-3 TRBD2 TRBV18 CASSPRTSGSTDTQYF TGTGCCAGCTCACCCAGGACTAGCGGGAGCACAGATACGCAGTATTTT
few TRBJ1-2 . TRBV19 CASSLRQAPGGYTF TGTGCCAGTAGCCTACGACAGGCCCCGGGAGGCTACACCTTC
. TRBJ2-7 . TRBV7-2 CASSLDPIWQYF TGTGCCAGCAGCTTAGACCCTATATGGCAGTACTTC
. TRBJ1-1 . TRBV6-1 CASKTLTVNTEAFF TGTGCCAGCAAGACCCTTACAGTGAACACTGAAGCTTTCTTT
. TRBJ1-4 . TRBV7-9 CASSSWDKTNEKLFF TGTGCCAGCAGCTCCTGGGACAAGACTAATGAAAAACTGTTTTTT
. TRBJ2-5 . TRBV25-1 CASSGPPRGKETQYF TGTGCCAGCAGTGGACCGCCCCGGGGAAAAGAGACCCAGTACTTC
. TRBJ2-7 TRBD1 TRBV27 CASSIQGALYGQYF TGTGCCAGCAGTATACAGGGGGCCCTGTATGGGCAGTACTTC
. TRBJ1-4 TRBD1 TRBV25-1 CASSDNPGQGRGYEKLFF TGTGCCAGCAGTGACAACCCGGGACAGGGGAGAGGGTATGAAAAACTGTTTTTT
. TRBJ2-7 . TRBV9 CASSVGGGPYEQYF TGTGCCAGCAGCGTAGGTGGCGGTCCCTACGAGCAGTACTTC
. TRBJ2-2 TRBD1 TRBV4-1 CASSQALDRGAGELFF TGCGCCAGCAGCCAAGCGTTGGACAGGGGGGCCGGGGAGCTGTTTTTT
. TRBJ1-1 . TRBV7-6 CASSLSGWNTEAFF TGTGCCAGCAGCTTAAGCGGATGGAACACTGAAGCTTTCTTT
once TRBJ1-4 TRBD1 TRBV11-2 CASSENRGRGEKLFF TGTGCCAGCAGCGAAAACAGGGGACGGGGGGAAAAACTGTTTTTT
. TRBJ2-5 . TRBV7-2 CASSLRTATETQYF TGTGCCAGCAGCCTCCGGACAGCGACAGAGACCCAGTACTTC
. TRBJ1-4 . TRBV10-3 CAISEFGSAEKLFF TGTGCCATCAGTGAGTTCGGGTCCGCTGAAAAACTGTTTTTT
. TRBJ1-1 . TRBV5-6 CASSIGHTEAFF TGTGCCAGCAGCATTGGGCACACTGAAGCTTTCTTT
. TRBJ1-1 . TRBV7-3 CASSPPAGTEAFF TGTGCCAGCAGCCCCCCGGCAGGGACTGAAGCTTTCTTT
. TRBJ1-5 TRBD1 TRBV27 CASSIQGLGQPQHF TGTGCCAGCAGTATACAGGGGTTGGGTCAGCCCCAGCATTTT
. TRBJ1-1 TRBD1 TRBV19 CASSPGTGIMNTEAFF TGTGCCAGTAGTCCCGGGACAGGAATCATGAACACTGAAGCTTTCTTT
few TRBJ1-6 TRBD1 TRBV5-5 CASVGTDYNSPLHF TGTGCCAGCGTCGGGACAGATTATAATTCACCCCTCCACTTT
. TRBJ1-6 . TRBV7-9 CASSLGSAGVGNSPLHF TGTGCCAGCAGCTTGGGGTCGGCAGGGGTTGGCAATTCACCCCTCCACTTT
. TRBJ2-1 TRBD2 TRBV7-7 CASSVGQRGDNEQFF TGTGCCAGCAGCGTAGGGCAGCGGGGGGACAATGAGCAGTTCTTC
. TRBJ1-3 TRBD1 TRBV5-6 CASSQGQGARASGNTIYF TGTGCCAGCAGCCAGGGACAGGGGGCGCGGGCCTCTGGAAACACCATATATTTT
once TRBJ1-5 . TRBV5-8 CASSKSQGLANQPQHF TGTGCCAGCAGCAAGTCTCAGGGGTTAGCGAATCAGCCCCAGCATTTT
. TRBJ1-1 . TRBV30 CAWITEKDIMNTEAFF TGTGCCTGGATCACCGAGAAAGACATCATGAACACTGAAGCTTTCTTT